The source of this TCR beta chain is a study of T cells in women clearing cervical HPV infection. Study-wide context: No precancer developed; the control's incident HPV16 infection cleared within 12 months. Case blood was drawn when the lesion was first found; control blood after infection became undetectable. With HLA typing for only a few women, HLA confounding remains possible.

Turning to this clone: The read ends 3 residues shy of where the CDR3 ends; the end is completed using the germline J gene. In the same sample, other DNA sequences code for this CDR3.

Some clones are missing from TCRdb's copy, which holds only in-frame ones; the method was immunoSEQ multiplex PCR. Recorded for this sample: some 20,000 clones. The germline V gene encodes CDR1 KGHSH and CDR2 LQKENI. CDR3 size: 15 residues. The clonotype comes from a woman between 18 and 69 years old with a cervical HPV16 infection that either progressed to CIN3+ or cleared (not recorded which). The chain carries TRBV18 and TRBJ1-1; no firm D call. Sequencing input: blood buffy coat. The sequenced CDR3 bases are TGTGCCAGCTCACCCCCCCTCAGGTTTAAAGAGACC. Translating it yields CASSPPLRFKET. In full, the CDR3 is CASSPPLRFKETAFF. Together with reference TRBV18 and TRBJ1-1, the CDR3 gives the full variable domain: NAGVMQNPRHLVRRRGQEARLRCSPMKGHSHVYWYRQLPEEGLKFMVYLQKENIIDESGMPKERFSAEFPKEGPSILRIQQVVRGDSAAYFCASSPPLRFKETAFFGQGTRLTVV.